The 22 T cell receptor beta chains below come from one sample, sequenced in a study of cytomegalovirus exposure and HLA in healthy donors. Vbeta (60) and Jbeta (13) primers were used in the PCR. Clones were sequenced by immunoSEQ multiplex PCR, and TCRdb holds only the in-frame ones, with some missing. The table records about 99,000 clones, approximately 64% of them present only once. Sequencing input: PBMCs. Every receptor here comes from a woman in her forties or fifties in good health and CMV-seronegative.

The rearrangement links TRBV10-3 to TRBJ2-1; 9 nucleotides agree with TRBD2. V was pared by 6 bases and J by 8 bases, with 8 bases of the junction left unmatched. This CDR3 is built from 14 residues. CDR1 and CDR2 (germline): ENHRY, SYGVKD. The CDR3 loop reads CAIRGRGGAHEQFF. The CDR3 DNA reads TGTGCCATCAGGGGGCGCGGGGGGGCCCATGAGCAGTTCTTC.

This clone appeared a single time. The chain links TRBV27 to TRBJ2-2; D gene ambiguous. V was cut by 5 bases and J by 1 base, with 5 bases left in between. CDR3 length equals 13 residues. The germline CDR1 and CDR2 sequences are MNHEY and SMNVEV (reference sequence). The CDR3 loop reads CASSTQNTGELFF. The CDR3 nucleotides are TGTGCCAGCAGTACACAGAACACCGGGGAGCTGTTTTTT.

The V gene is TRBV5-6, the J gene TRBJ2-7; 7 nucleotides match TRBD2. Trimming cost V 4 bases and J 7 bases; bases outside gene matches: 14. CDR1 is SGHDT and CDR2 is YYEEEE in the germline V gene. CDR3 length equals 15 residues. CDR3 sequence reads: CASSHGTTQWGEQYF. The CDR3 coding sequence is TGTGCCAGCAGCCACGGGACTACCCAGTGGGGGGAGCAGTACTTC.

Here the CDR3 reads CASSLGVGQGSGQYF. CDR3 nucleotides: TGTGCCAGCAGTTTAGGAGTCGGACAGGGATCGGGGCAGTACTTC. The chain is built from TRBV28 and TRBJ2-7; 8 bases align to TRBD1. Germline CDR1 MDHEN, CDR2 SYDVKM. After removal of 2 bases from V and 9 bases from J, the junction contained 12 bases not matched to a gene. The CDR3 has 15 amino acids.

This rearrangement joins TRBV5-1 to TRBJ1-1; the D gene is possibly TRBD1 (6 bases). V was cut by 4 bases and J by 4 bases, with 14 bases left in between. The CDR3 length is 14 residues. CDR1 and CDR2 (germline): SGHRS, YFSETQ. DNA of the CDR3: TGCGCCAGCAGCACCGACAGGCCTGGCACTGAAGCTTTCTTT. This translates into CASSTDRPGTEAFF.

This chain uses TRBV29-1 with TRBJ2-3; 7 bases are a match to TRBD2. Germline V gene sequence: CDR1 SQVTM, CDR2 ANQGSEA. With 0 bases clipped from V and 6 bases from J, the junction kept 9 bases outside the gene matches. This CDR3 is 15 amino acids long. Written as DNA, the CDR3 is TGCAGCGTTGAAGAACCGACTAGCAGACCGGATACGCAGTATTTT. It codes for CSVEEPTSRPDTQYF.

This sequence joins TRBV4-1 and TRBJ1-6, with TRBD1 identical over 7 bases. Per the germline V gene, CDR1 is MGHRA and CDR2 is YSYEKL. The CDR3 runs to 16 residues. Germline trimming cut 2 bases from V and 2 bases from J; bases unmatched to any gene: 3. The CDR3 is CASSQSGTAYNSPLHF. In DNA form, the CDR3 reads TGCGCCAGCAGCCAATCCGGGACAGCCTATAATTCACCCCTCCACTTT.

The chain recombines TRBV5-1 with TRBJ1-2, with 10 positions matching TRBD1. The germline V gene encodes CDR1 SGHRS and CDR2 YFSETQ. This CDR3 spans 16 amino acids. J lost 11 bases, V lost 4 bases, and 17 bases had no gene match. CDR3 nucleotides: TGCGCCAGCAGCCACGGCACCCTGACAGGGGGCGCCTTTTACACCTTC. Protein product: CASSHGTLTGGAFYTF.

J is TRBJ1-1 and V is TRBV27; perhaps TRBD1 as D (5 bases). The CDR3 loop spans 13 amino acids. Deletions cut 5 bases from V and 0 bases from J, with 7 bases between. Looked up from germline, CDR1 is MNHEY and CDR2 is SMNVEV (reference sequence). CDR3 nucleotides: TGTGCCAGCAGTGACAGCCTGAACACTGAAGCTTTCTTT. Its protein product is CASSDSLNTEAFF.

V and J are TRBV14 and TRBJ1-4, with D maybe TRBD1 (6 bases). Germline V gene sequence: CDR1 SGHDN, CDR2 FVKESK. V was shortened by 3 bases and J by 0 bases, with 8 bases between the two germline ends. The CDR3 extends over 15 amino acids. CDR3 nucleotides: TGTGCCAGCAGCCAGGGACAAGCAACTAATGAAAAACTGTTTTTT. It yields the protein CASSQGQATNEKLFF. The full variable domain, rest sourced from reference TRBV14 and TRBJ1-4, is EAGVTQFPSHSVIEKGQTVTLRCDPISGHDNLYWYRRVMGKEIKFLLHFVKESKQDESGMPNNRFLAERTGGTYSTLKVQPAELEDSGVYFCASSQGQATNEKLFFGSGTQLSVL.

The chain is built from TRBV10-1 and TRBJ2-3; weak D call: TRBD2 (5 bases). This CDR3 region has 14 residues. CDR1 is WNHNN and CDR2 is SYGVQD in the germline V gene (reference sequence). The ends were cut back, 7 bases at V and 4 bases at J, with 15 bases in the middle. The CDR3 nucleotides are TGCGCCAGCACCGAGGGCAAGGACCCAGATACGCAGTATTTT. As protein: CASTEGKDPDTQYF.

The chain is built from TRBV4-2 and TRBJ1-1; TRBD1 is a possible D gene (6 bases). The germline V gene has CDR1 LGHNA and CDR2 YNFKEQ. Between the trimmed V and J ends, which lost 3 bases and 0 bases, there was a span of 20 bases. The CDR3 runs 18 residues. This CDR3 is CASSQKPQTGSMNTEAFF. The CDR3 region has the DNA TGTGCCAGCAGCCAGAAGCCGCAGACAGGTTCTATGAACACTGAAGCTTTCTTT.

This clone has more than one count but fewer than ten. The rearrangement uses TRBV10-3 and TRBJ2-7, with unresolved D. The CDR3 totals 15 residues. Looked up from germline, CDR1 is ENHRY and CDR2 is SYGVKD. Trimming shortened V by 0 bases and J by 4 bases, and 13 bases separated the two germline ends. In DNA form, the CDR3 reads TGTGCCATCAGTGAGTCGATTGCCAGTCATTACGAGCAGTACTTC. This gives the protein CAISESIASHYEQYF.

The chain couples TRBV6-5 to TRBJ1-4; no firm D call. CDR1 and CDR2 from the germline V gene are MNHEY and SVGAGI. With 3 bases removed from V and 0 bases from J, the gap between germline ends came to 5 bases. This CDR3 is built from 14 residues. The CDR3 DNA reads as TGTGCCAGCAGTTATGCAGCAACTAATGAAAAACTGTTTTTT. Amino acids: CASSYAATNEKLFF.

The rearrangement uses TRBV13 and TRBJ2-7; 9 bases are shared with TRBD1. The trim removed 4 bases at V and 7 bases at J, leaving 5 bases unmatched. The CDR3 runs to 13 residues. Germline V gene lookup returns CDR1 PRHDT and CDR2 FYEKMQ (reference sequence). The CDR3 sequence: CASSSQGAREQYF. CDR3 coding DNA: TGTGCCAGCAGCTCACAGGGGGCGAGGGAGCAGTACTTC.

For the CDR3, the DNA is TGTGCCAGCAGTTTTAGCGGGAGAGGGGGTAGCGATGAGCAGTTCTTC. This sequence encodes CASSFSGRGGSDEQFF. This chain uses TRBV28 with TRBJ2-1, with 9 bases fitting TRBD2. V lost 3 bases and J lost 8; bases outside the gene matches: 11. The CDR3 length is 16 residues. The germline V gene encodes CDR1 MDHEN and CDR2 SYDVKM. Using reference TRBV28 and TRBJ2-1 for the parts outside the CDR3, the full variable domain is DVKVTQSSRYLVKRTGEKVFLECVQDMDHENMFWYRQDPGLGLRLIYFSYDVKMKEKGDIPEGYSVSREKKERFSLILESASTNQTSMYLCASSFSGRGGSDEQFFGPGTRLTVL.

This clone has more than one count but fewer than ten. The gene calls are TRBV5-6 and TRBJ2-5; 7 bases are a match to TRBD2. The trim removed 3 bases at V and 7 bases at J, leaving 12 bases unmatched. This CDR3 has 15 residues. The V gene's germline CDR1 is SGHDT and CDR2 YYEEEE. The CDR3 loop is CASSWGGRTKGTQYF. CDR3 DNA: TGTGCCAGCAGCTGGGGGGGACGGACCAAGGGGACCCAGTACTTC.

This sequence joins TRBV4-1 and TRBJ2-7; 8 nucleotides line up with TRBD2. The CDR3 runs to 14 residues. Looked up from germline, CDR1 is MGHRA and CDR2 is YSYEKL. Trimming at V came to 4 bases and at J to 4 bases, leaving 6 bases not matched to a gene. The CDR3 here is CASSPGTSRYEQYF. The CDR3 DNA is TGCGCCAGCAGCCCCGGGACTAGTCGGTACGAGCAGTACTTC.

The table lists this clone with a count of one. Different DNA sequences within this sample yield the same CDR3. The chain links TRBV6-1 to TRBJ1-4; D might be TRBD1 (5 bases). CDR1 is MNHNS and CDR2 is SASEGT in the germline V gene. V lost 2 bases and J lost 5, with 12 bases in between. CDR3 length equals 15 residues. CDR3 in amino acids: CASSETTVVNEKLFF. The CDR3 nucleotides read TGTGCCAGCAGTGAAACGACAGTAGTAAATGAAAAACTGTTTTTT.

The chain links TRBV10-2 to TRBJ1-1, with D unclear. The germline gives CDR1 WSHSY, CDR2 SAAADI. The CDR3 has 14 amino acids. Trimming stripped 3 bases from V and 2 bases from J, with 10 bases between. The CDR3 region has the DNA TGCGCCAGCAGTGATGATGCAGTAAACACTGAAGCTTTCTTT. Translating it yields CASSDDAVNTEAFF.

This clone was observed once. The chain uses TRBV11-2 and TRBJ2-7, with 11 positions matching TRBD2. V dropped 4 bases and J dropped 7; count of bases not matched to a gene: 15. Germline V gene lookup returns CDR1 SGHAT and CDR2 FQNNGV. CDR3 length: 17 residues. The CDR3 coding sequence is TGTGCCAGCAGCTCCGGACTAGCGGGTCTGGGTTCGGGGGAGCAGTACTTC. Protein product: CASSSGLAGLGSGEQYF.

The CDR3 here is CSVEEFGGRYNEQFF. As DNA, the CDR3 is TGCAGCGTTGAAGAGTTCGGCGGGCGGTACAATGAGCAGTTCTTC. The chain uses TRBV29-1 and TRBJ2-1; possible D gene TRBD2, 5 bases. Per germline, CDR1 SQVTM and CDR2 ANQGSEA. Trimming took 0 bases from V and 4 from J, leaving 13 bases between them. This CDR3 spans 15 amino acids.